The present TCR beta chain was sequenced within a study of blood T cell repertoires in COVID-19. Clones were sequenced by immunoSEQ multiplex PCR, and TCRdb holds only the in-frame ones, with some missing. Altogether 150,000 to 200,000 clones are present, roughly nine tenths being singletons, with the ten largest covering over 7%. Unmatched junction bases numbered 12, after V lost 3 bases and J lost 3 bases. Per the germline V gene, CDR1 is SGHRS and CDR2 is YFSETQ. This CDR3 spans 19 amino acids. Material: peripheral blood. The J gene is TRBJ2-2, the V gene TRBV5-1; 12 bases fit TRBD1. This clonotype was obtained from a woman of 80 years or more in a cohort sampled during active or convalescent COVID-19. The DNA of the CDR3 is TGCGCCAGCAGCTCCGCGGGACAGGGGGCTTACCCATACACCGGGGAGCTGTTTTTT. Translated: CASSSAGQGAYPYTGELFF.